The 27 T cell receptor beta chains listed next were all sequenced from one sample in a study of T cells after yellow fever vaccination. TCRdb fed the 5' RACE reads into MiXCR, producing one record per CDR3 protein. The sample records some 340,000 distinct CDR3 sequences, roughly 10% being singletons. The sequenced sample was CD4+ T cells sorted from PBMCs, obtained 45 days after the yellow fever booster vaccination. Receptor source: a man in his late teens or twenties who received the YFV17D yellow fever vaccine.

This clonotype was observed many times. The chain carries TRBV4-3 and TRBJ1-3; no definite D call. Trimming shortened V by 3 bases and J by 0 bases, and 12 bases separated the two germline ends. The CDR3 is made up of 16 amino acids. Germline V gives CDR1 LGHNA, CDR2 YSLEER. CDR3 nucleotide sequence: TGCGCCAGCAGCCACCTCGACGGCTACTCTGGAAACACCATATATTTT. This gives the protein CASSHLDGYSGNTIYF.

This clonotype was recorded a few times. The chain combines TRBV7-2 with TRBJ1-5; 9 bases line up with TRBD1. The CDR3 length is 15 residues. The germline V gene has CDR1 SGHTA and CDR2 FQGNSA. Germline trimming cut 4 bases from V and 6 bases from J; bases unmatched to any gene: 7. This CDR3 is CASSSRQGGRQPQHF. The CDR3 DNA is TGTGCCAGCAGCTCGAGACAGGGGGGGCGTCAGCCCCAGCATTTT.

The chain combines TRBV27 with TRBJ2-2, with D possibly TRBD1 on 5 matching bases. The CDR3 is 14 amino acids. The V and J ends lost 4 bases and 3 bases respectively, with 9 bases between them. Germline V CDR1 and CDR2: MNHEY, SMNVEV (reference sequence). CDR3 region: CASSSRQYTGELFF. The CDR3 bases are TGTGCCAGCAGTTCAAGACAGTACACCGGGGAGCTGTTTTTT.

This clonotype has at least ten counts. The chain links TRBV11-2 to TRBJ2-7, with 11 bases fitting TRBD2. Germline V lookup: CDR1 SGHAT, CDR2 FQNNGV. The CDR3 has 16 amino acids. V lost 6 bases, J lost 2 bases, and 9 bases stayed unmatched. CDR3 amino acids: CASSRPSGGSPYEQYF. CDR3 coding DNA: TGTGCCAGCAGTCGCCCTAGCGGGGGGTCCCCCTACGAGCAGTACTTC.

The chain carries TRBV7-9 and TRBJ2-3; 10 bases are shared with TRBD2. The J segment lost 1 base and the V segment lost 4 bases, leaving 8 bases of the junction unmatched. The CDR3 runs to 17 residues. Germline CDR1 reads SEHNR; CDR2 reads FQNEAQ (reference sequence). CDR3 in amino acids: CASSYLAGAGGTDTQYF. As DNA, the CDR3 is TGTGCCAGCAGCTACCTAGCGGGGGCCGGGGGCACAGATACGCAGTATTTT.

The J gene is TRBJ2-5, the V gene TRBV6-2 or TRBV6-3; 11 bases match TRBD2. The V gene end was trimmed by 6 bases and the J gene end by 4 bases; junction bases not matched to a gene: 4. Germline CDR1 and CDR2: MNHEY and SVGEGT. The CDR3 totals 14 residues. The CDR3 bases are TGTGCCAGCAGAGGGGGACTAGCGGTAGAGACCCAGTACTTC. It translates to CASRGGLAVETQYF.

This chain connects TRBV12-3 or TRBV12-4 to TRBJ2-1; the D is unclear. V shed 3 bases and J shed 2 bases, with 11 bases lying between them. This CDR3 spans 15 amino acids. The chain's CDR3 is CASSLGRPPYNEQFF. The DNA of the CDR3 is TGTGCCAGCAGTTTGGGCAGGCCCCCCTACAATGAGCAGTTCTTC.

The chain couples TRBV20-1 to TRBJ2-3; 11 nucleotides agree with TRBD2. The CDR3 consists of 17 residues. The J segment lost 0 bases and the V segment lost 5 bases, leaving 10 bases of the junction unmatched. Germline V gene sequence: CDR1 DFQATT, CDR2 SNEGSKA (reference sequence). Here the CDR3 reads CSALSGGARASTDTQYF. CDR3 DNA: TGCAGTGCTCTTAGCGGGGGGGCCCGTGCTAGCACAGATACGCAGTATTTT.

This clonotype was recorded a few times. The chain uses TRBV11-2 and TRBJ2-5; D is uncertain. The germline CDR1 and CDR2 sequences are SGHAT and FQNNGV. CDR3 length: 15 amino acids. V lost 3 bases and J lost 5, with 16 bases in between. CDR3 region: CASSFQSSPRETQYF. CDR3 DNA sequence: TGTGCCAGCAGCTTTCAATCTTCCCCCAGGGAGACCCAGTACTTC. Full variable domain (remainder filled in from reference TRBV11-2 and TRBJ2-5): EAGVAQSPRYKIIEKRQSVAFWCNPISGHATLYWYQQILGQGPKLLIQFQNNGVVDDSQLPKDRFSAERLKGVDSTLKIQPAKLEDSAVYLCASSFQSSPRETQYFGPGTRLLVL.

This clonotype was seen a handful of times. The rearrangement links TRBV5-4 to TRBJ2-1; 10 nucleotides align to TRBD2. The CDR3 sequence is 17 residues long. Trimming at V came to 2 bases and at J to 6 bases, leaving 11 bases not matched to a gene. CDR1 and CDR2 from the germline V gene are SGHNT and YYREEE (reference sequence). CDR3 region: CASSFIPHSGGRNEQFF. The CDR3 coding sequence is TGTGCCAGCAGCTTCATCCCGCATAGCGGGGGGCGCAATGAGCAGTTCTTC. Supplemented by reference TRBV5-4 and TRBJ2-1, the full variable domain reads ETGVTQSPTHLIKTRGQQVTLRCSSQSGHNTVSWYQQALGQGPQFIFQYYREEENGRGNFPPRFSGLQFPNYSSELNVNALELDDSALYLCASSFIPHSGGRNEQFFGPGTRLTVL.

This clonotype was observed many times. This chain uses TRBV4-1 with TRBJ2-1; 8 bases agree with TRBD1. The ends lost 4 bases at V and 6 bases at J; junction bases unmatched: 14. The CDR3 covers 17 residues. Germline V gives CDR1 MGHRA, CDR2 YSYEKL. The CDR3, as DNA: TGCGCCAGCAGCCGTCGCCAGGGGGCCGAAACCGCCAATGAGCAGTTCTTC. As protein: CASSRRQGAETANEQFF.

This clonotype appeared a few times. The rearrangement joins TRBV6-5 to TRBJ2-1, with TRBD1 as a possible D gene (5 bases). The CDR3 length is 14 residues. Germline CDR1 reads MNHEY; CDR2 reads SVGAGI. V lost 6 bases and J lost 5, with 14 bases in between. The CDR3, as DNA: TGTGCCAGCAGACGTGCCAGGGTCGACAATGAGCAGTTCTTC. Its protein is CASRRARVDNEQFF.

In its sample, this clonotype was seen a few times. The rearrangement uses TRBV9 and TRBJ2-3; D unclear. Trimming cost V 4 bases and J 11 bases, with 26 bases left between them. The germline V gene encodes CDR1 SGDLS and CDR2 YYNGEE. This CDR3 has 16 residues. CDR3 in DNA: TGTGCCAGCAGCCCCCAGGTCCAACCATTGGGGTTCGGGCAGTATTTT. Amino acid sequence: CASSPQVQPLGFGQYF. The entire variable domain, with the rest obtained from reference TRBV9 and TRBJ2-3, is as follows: DSGVTQTPKHLITATGQRVTLRCSPRSGDLSVYWYQQSLDQGLQFLIQYYNGEERAKGNILERFSAQQFPDLHSELNLSSLELGDSALYFCASSPQVQPLGFGQYFGPGTRLTVL.

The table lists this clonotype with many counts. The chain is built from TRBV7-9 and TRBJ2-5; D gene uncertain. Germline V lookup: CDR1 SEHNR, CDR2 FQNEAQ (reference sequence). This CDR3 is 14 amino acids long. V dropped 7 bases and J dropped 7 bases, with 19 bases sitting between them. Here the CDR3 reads CASTISTADVTQYF. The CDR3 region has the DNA TGTGCCAGCACCATAAGCACAGCCGATGTGACCCAGTACTTC.

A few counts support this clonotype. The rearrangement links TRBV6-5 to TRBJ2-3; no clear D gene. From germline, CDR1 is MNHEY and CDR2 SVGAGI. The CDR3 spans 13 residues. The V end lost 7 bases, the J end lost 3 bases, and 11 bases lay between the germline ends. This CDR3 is CASTRVATDTQYF. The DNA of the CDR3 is TGTGCCAGCACTCGAGTGGCTACAGATACGCAGTATTTT.

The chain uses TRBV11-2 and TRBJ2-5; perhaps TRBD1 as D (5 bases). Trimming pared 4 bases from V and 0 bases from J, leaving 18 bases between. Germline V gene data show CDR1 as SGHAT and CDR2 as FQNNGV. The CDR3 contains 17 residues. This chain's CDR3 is CASSSILGAHNQETQYF. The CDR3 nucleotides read TGTGCCAGCAGCTCCATCCTTGGGGCGCACAACCAAGAGACCCAGTACTTC.

The CDR3 DNA follows: TGTGCCAGCAGTTACCGGTCGGACGGGACAATCGGAGGCTACACCTTC. This translates into CASSYRSDGTIGGYTF. This sequence joins TRBV6-5 and TRBJ1-2; TRBD1 is a possible D gene (6 bases). V was pared by 2 bases and J by 8 bases, with 21 bases between. Per germline, CDR1 MNHEY and CDR2 SVGAGI. The CDR3 totals 16 residues.

In nucleotides, the CDR3 is TGTGCCAGCAGTGCCCCGGGACAGGGGTATTATGGCTACACCTTC. Its protein product is CASSAPGQGYYGYTF. The V and J genes are TRBV25-1 and TRBJ1-2; 10 bases align to TRBD1. Per the germline V gene, CDR1 is MGHDK and CDR2 is SYGVNS. The CDR3 spans 15 residues. After removal of 4 bases from V and 5 bases from J, the junction contained 7 bases not matched to a gene.

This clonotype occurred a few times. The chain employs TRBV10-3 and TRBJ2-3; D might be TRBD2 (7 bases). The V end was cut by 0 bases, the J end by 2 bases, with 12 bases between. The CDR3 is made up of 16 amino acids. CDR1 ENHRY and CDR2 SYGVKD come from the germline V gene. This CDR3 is CAISESGAGATDTQYF. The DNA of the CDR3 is TGTGCCATCAGTGAGTCGGGGGCGGGGGCCACAGATACGCAGTATTTT.

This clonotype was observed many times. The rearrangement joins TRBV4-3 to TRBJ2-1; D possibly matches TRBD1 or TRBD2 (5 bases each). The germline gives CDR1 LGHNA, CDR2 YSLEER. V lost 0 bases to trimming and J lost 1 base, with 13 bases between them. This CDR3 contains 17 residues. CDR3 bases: TGCGCCAGCAGCCAAGATCTTCTTGGGGGATCCTACAATGAGCAGTTCTTC. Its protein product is CASSQDLLGGSYNEQFF.

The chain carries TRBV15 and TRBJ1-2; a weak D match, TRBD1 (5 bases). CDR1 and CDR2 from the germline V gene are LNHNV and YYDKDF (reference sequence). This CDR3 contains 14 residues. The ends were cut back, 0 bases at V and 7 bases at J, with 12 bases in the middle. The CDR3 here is CATSRERRVGGYTF. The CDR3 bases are TGTGCCACCAGCAGAGAGCGCAGGGTTGGTGGCTACACCTTC.

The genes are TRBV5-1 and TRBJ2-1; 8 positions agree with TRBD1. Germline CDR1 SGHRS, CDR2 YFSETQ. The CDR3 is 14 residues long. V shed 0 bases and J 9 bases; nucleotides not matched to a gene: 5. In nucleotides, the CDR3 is TGCGCCAGCAGCTTGGTGGGACAGGACGGTGAGCAGTTCTTC. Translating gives CASSLVGQDGEQFF.

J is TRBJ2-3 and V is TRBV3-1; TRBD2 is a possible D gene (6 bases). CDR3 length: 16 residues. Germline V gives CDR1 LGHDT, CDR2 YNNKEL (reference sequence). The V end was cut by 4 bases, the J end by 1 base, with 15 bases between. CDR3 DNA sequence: TGTGCCAGCAGCCTCAGAGGTCCTAGCGGCACAGATACGCAGTATTTT. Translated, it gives CASSLRGPSGTDTQYF.

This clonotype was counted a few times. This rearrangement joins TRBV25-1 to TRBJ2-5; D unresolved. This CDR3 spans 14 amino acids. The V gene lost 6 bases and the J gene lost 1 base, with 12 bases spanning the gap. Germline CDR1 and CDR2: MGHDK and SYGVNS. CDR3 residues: CASSRSRVQETQYF. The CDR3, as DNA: TGTGCCAGCAGCCGATCCCGGGTCCAAGAGACCCAGTACTTC.

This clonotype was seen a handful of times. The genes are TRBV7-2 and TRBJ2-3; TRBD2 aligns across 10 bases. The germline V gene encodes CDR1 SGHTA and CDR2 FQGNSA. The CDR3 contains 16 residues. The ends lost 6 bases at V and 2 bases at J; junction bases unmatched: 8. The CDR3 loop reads CASRYNLAGATDTQYF. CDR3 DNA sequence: TGTGCCAGCAGATATAACCTAGCGGGGGCCACAGATACGCAGTATTTT.

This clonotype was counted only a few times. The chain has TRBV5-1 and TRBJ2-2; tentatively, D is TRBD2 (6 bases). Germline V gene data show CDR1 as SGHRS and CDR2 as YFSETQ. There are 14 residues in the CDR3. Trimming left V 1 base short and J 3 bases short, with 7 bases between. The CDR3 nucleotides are TGCGCCAGCAGCTTGTGGGACTACACCGGGGAGCTGTTTTTT. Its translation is CASSLWDYTGELFF.

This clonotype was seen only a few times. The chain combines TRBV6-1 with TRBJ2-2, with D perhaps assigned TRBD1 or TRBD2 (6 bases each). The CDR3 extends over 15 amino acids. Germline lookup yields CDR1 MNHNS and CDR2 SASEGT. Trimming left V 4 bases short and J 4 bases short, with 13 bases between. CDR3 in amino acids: CASSVIGGITGELFF. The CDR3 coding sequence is TGTGCCAGCAGTGTGATCGGGGGCATCACCGGGGAGCTGTTTTTT.